The TCR beta chain under discussion was sequenced for a study of shared clonotypes between healthy human individuals. Donors comprised healthy HIV-negative adults lacking recent acute infections or vaccinations. Each donor was a Caucasian adult residing in Nashville, Tennessee. V dropped 2 bases and J dropped 7 bases, with 15 bases sitting between them. CDR3 length equals 14 residues. Germline CDR1 MNHNS, CDR2 SASEGT. Sequenced by immunoSEQ multiplex PCR; TCRdb stores in-frame clones only, minus some. The sample records roughly 1,100,000 clones, approximately 76% being singletons. This clone was counted once.

The clonotype comes from a man between 18 and 29 years old in good health. The sample was memory CD4+ T cells sorted from blood. Subset specified: CD45RA-negative fraction. This chain links TRBV6-1 with TRBJ2-7, with D perhaps TRBD1 or TRBD2 (5 bases each). For the CDR3, the DNA is TGTGCCAGCAGTGAACAGGGTAGGGAGAGAGAGCAGTACTTC. This encodes CASSEQGREREQYF.